The clone carrying this T cell receptor beta chain was seen many times. The record originates from a study of Graves' ophthalmopathy and Graves' hyperthyroidism. Across the whole study: The term stable hyperthyroidism indicated an absence of ophthalmopathy within 18 months of follow-up.

Trimming removed 8 bases from V and 6 bases from J, with 11 bases in between. The germline V gene has CDR1 MNHEY and CDR2 SVGAGI. This CDR3 region has 11 residues. The authors amplified TCR beta CDR3 regions from RNA transcripts. Second-round multiplex PCR followed a first-round RT-PCR using HTBI primers. Via MiXCR, TCRdb re-called the multiplex PCR reads, giving one row per CDR3 protein. The sample includes around 1.1 million distinct CDR3 sequences, less than 45% of them seen just once. Included hyperthyroidism patients were aged 18 to 65 and newly diagnosed (under 2 months' duration). The chain carries TRBV6-5 and TRBJ2-7, with D hard to call. This TCR was sampled from an adult man with Graves' hyperthyroidism. Sequenced input: peripheral blood or thyroid tissue (not recorded which). CDR3 coding DNA: TGTGCCAGCGGCCGGAGACTCGAGCAGTACTTC. It codes for CASGRRLEQYF.